The clone carrying this T cell receptor beta chain was found a few times. Its antigen is as yet unknown. The data were obtained in a study of CD8+ T cells in alopecia areata. Findings and caveats of the study: Lesional scalp, notably in alopecia totalis/universalis, had clonality above that of normal scalp.

Those with alopecia areata gave lesional scalp punch biopsies and peripheral blood. cDNA reverse transcribed from extracted RNA served as the sequencing template. Clones were sequenced by immunoSEQ multiplex PCR, and TCRdb holds only the in-frame ones, with some missing. The sample carries about 250,000 clones, roughly two thirds recorded once. V was clipped by 6 bases and J by 6 bases, with 15 bases between them. Germline loops: CDR1 LNHNV, CDR2 YYDKDF (reference sequence). This CDR3 has 13 amino acids. This sequence originates from a human donor with alopecia areata. The chain recombines TRBV15 with TRBJ2-7; tentatively, D is TRBD1 (5 bases). Sequencing used CD4+ T cells sorted from blood, obtained at week 0. The CDR3 DNA is TGTGCCACCAGTCTTGAACAGGTCTCCGAGCAGTACTTC. The encoded protein is CATSLEQVSEQYF.